Presented here are 23 T cell receptor beta chains from one specimen sequenced in a study of blood T cell repertoires in COVID-19. The data were produced by immunoSEQ multiplex PCR, yet TCRdb's version contains in-frame clones alone and is incomplete. The profile shows some 87,000 clones, 81% of them singletons. The sequenced material came from peripheral blood. The receptors stem from an elderly man with active or convalescent COVID-19.

The rearrangement joins TRBV5-1 to TRBJ1-1, with D possibly being TRBD1 (5 bases). This CDR3 comprises 12 residues. The germline V and J ends were trimmed by 4 bases and 7 bases, with 11 bases remaining between them. The germline V gene encodes CDR1 SGHRS and CDR2 YFSETQ. CDR3 amino acids: CASSRAGGEAFF. The CDR3 DNA follows: TGCGCCAGCAGCCGTGCCGGGGGTGAAGCTTTCTTT.

This clone was observed once. Relative to the germline gene, one junction end is altered; a read error may explain this. The V gene is TRBV7-7, the J gene TRBJ2-1, with TRBD2 identical over 8 bases. CDR3 length: 13 residues. Germline loops: CDR1 SSHAT, CDR2 FNYEAQ (reference sequence). Written as DNA, the CDR3 is TGTGCTAGCAGCCCGGGGGGGCCTACTGAGCAGTTCTTC. Translating it yields CASSPGGPTEQFF.

The chain uses TRBV5-4 and TRBJ2-1; possible D gene TRBD1, 7 bases. V lost 4 bases, J lost 1 base, and 15 bases lay in between. This CDR3 has 16 residues. CDR1 is SGHNT and CDR2 is YYREEE in the germline V gene (reference sequence). The CDR3, as DNA: TGTGCCAGCAGCCCCCGGGCAGGGGGGTCCTACAATGAGCAGTTCTTC. It yields the protein CASSPRAGGSYNEQFF.

The gene calls are TRBV30 and TRBJ2-2, with D maybe TRBD1 (7 bases). The CDR3 has 15 amino acids. CDR1 is GTSNPN and CDR2 is SVGIG in the germline V gene (reference sequence). V lost 2 bases to trimming and J lost 7 bases, with 17 bases between them. This CDR3 is CAWSSRAGGGGELFF. The CDR3, as DNA: TGTGCCTGGAGTTCAAGGGCAGGGGGAGGCGGGGAGCTGTTTTTT.

This chain uses TRBV12-2 with TRBJ1-5; the table's D call of TRBD1 was not tested on the DNA. TRBV12-2 is a documented pseudogene. CDR3 length: 17 residues. In nucleotides, the CDR3 is TGTGCAAGTCGCCCAAGGACAGGGGGTTATAGCAATCAGCCCCAGCATTTT. Protein: CASRPRTGGYSNQPQHF.

The rearrangement uses TRBV11-2 and TRBJ2-3, with 8 bases fitting TRBD2. From germline, CDR1 is SGHAT and CDR2 FQNNGV. The ends lost 4 bases at V and 5 bases at J; junction bases unmatched: 8. The CDR3 consists of 15 residues. The CDR3, as DNA: TGTGCCAGCAGCTACACGGGGGGGGGCGTAGATACGCAGTATTTT. Protein: CASSYTGGGVDTQYF.

The chain couples TRBV6-5 to TRBJ2-7; D remains unclear. The CDR3 spans 14 residues. With 0 bases removed from V and 4 bases from J, the gap between germline ends came to 10 bases. Germline values: CDR1 MNHEY, CDR2 SVGAGI. CDR3 in DNA: TGTGCCAGCAGTTACTCGAAATCCGGGTACGAGCAGTACTTC. Its protein product is CASSYSKSGYEQYF.

The rearrangement joins TRBV18 to TRBJ2-3, with D possibly TRBD1 on 5 matching bases. This CDR3 contains 15 residues. V lost 6 bases and J 0 bases, leaving 13 bases between the germline ends. Germline V lookup: CDR1 KGHSH, CDR2 LQKENI. DNA of the CDR3: TGTGCCAGCTCGCCGATACAGGAAAGCACAGATACGCAGTATTTT. Protein sequence: CASSPIQESTDTQYF.

The chain combines TRBV18 with TRBJ2-2; no reliable D call. The CDR3 is 12 residues long. The ends were cut back, 5 bases at V and 2 bases at J, with 3 bases in the middle. Germline CDR1 reads KGHSH; CDR2 reads LQKENI. This CDR3 is CASSSNTGELFF. The DNA for the CDR3 is TGTGCCAGCTCATCAAACACCGGGGAGCTGTTTTTT.

This sequence joins TRBV6-2 or TRBV6-3 and TRBJ1-2; 8 bases align to TRBD1. The CDR3 length is 15 residues. The V segment lost 4 bases and the J segment 6 bases; nucleotides outside the gene matches: 10. From germline, CDR1 is MNHEY and CDR2 SVGEGT. The CDR3 DNA follows: TGTGCCAGCAGTTCTAGGACAGGGAGTCTCGATGGCTACACCTTC. This gives the protein CASSSRTGSLDGYTF.

This clone appeared once. The chain uses TRBV29-1 and TRBJ2-3, with D tentatively TRBD2 (6 bases). The CDR3 is 16 amino acids. Germline V gene lookup returns CDR1 SQVTM and CDR2 ANQGSEA. V lost 3 bases, J lost 0 bases, and 16 bases lay in between. The CDR3 sequence: CSVDSPLAPSTDTQYF. The DNA for the CDR3 is TGCAGCGTTGATAGTCCGCTAGCGCCAAGCACAGATACGCAGTATTTT.

This clone was recorded only once. The chain combines TRBV2 with TRBJ1-2; perhaps TRBD1 as D (6 bases). Germline lookup yields CDR1 SNHLY and CDR2 FYNNEI. V lost 0 bases to trimming and J lost 4 bases, with 12 bases between them. The CDR3 runs to 15 residues. CDR3 coding DNA: TGTGCCAGCAGTGAAGCAGGGGACACTCCCTATGGCTACACCTTC. It encodes CASSEAGDTPYGYTF.

This chain joins TRBV11-3 and TRBJ2-1; perhaps TRBD2 as D (5 bases). Trimming left V 6 bases short and J 8 bases short, with 23 bases between. Looked up from germline, CDR1 is SGHNT and CDR2 is YENEEA. CDR3 size: 16 residues. The CDR3 sequence is CASRYAGGGTRDEQFF. The DNA for the CDR3 is TGTGCCAGCAGATACGCGGGCGGCGGTACAAGGGATGAGCAGTTCTTC.

In its sample, this clone was seen a few times. The genes are TRBV14 and TRBJ2-7, with 9 nucleotides matching TRBD1. The V gene's germline CDR1 is SGHDN and CDR2 FVKESK. Trimming removed 4 bases from V and 3 bases from J; junction bases left unmatched: 7. This CDR3 has 15 amino acids. The CDR3 DNA reads as TGTGCCAGCAGCCCTCCGGTGGGACAGGGCTACGAGCAGTACTTC. Translated, it gives CASSPPVGQGYEQYF.

The rearrangement uses TRBV11-1 and TRBJ2-5, with D possibly being TRBD1 (6 bases). Germline lookup yields CDR1 SGHAT and CDR2 FQDESV (reference sequence). Between the trimmed V and J ends, which lost 6 bases and 3 bases, there was a span of 14 bases. The CDR3 is 14 residues long. The CDR3 DNA is TGTGCCAGCAGTGGGGGCAGGGCGAAAGAGACCCAGTACTTC. It is translated as CASSGGRAKETQYF.

The J gene is TRBJ2-1, the V gene TRBV20-1; tentatively, D is TRBD1 (5 bases). Looked up from germline, CDR1 is DFQATT and CDR2 is SNEGSKA (reference sequence). The CDR3 has 11 amino acids. CDR3 nucleotides: TGCGGGGCCGGTCAGAGCAATGAGCAGTTCTTC. Its protein product is CGAGQSNEQFF.

This sequence joins TRBV27 and TRBJ1-2, with D perhaps matching TRBD1 (5 bases). This CDR3 has 14 amino acids. V was shortened by 5 bases and J by 2 bases, with 12 bases between the two germline ends. Germline V gene sequence: CDR1 MNHEY, CDR2 SMNVEV (reference sequence). The CDR3 protein is CASSELRQNYGYTF. CDR3 nucleotide sequence: TGTGCCAGCAGTGAGCTTCGACAGAACTATGGCTACACCTTC.

The genes are TRBV18 and TRBJ1-1; D unclear. The V end was cut by 3 bases, the J end by 3 bases, with 14 bases between. The CDR3 contains 15 residues. Germline V gene sequence: CDR1 KGHSH, CDR2 LQKENI. The CDR3 region has the DNA TGTGCCAGCTCACCGTTTATTGCAGAGGACACTGAAGCTTTCTTT. Amino acid sequence: CASSPFIAEDTEAFF.

At least ten counts were recorded for this clone. This chain connects TRBV5-6 to TRBJ2-2; 9 nucleotides agree with TRBD1. CDR1 and CDR2 from the germline V gene are SGHDT and YYEEEE. This CDR3 is built from 17 residues. J was trimmed by 2 bases and V by 1 base; bases with no gene match: 6. The CDR3 coding sequence is TGTGCCAGCAGCTTGTCGTGGACAGGGGTCAACACCGGGGAGCTGTTTTTT. Residues: CASSLSWTGVNTGELFF.

This chain uses TRBV7-9 with TRBJ1-1; no definite D call. Trimming stripped 10 bases from V and 1 base from J, with 13 bases between. Germline assignment: CDR1 SEHNR and CDR2 FQNEAQ (reference sequence). The CDR3 has 13 amino acids. The CDR3 nucleotides read TGTGCCACGCGAGGCTCGACGAACACTGAAGCTTTCTTT. Translating gives CATRGSTNTEAFF.

The chain couples TRBV19 to TRBJ1-2; possibly TRBD1 for D (5 bases). The CDR3 consists of 14 residues. Germline values: CDR1 LNHDA, CDR2 SQIVND (reference sequence). Between the trimmed V and J ends, which lost 4 bases and 4 bases, there was a span of 13 bases. The CDR3 region has the DNA TGTGCCAGTAGTACCCAAGGGGCCGTCTATGGCTACACCTTC. This codes for CASSTQGAVYGYTF.

The chain links TRBV5-6 to TRBJ2-7; perhaps TRBD1 as D (6 bases). Germline V lookup: CDR1 SGHDT, CDR2 YYEEEE. Trimming shortened V by 4 bases and J by 2 bases, and 13 bases separated the two germline ends. The CDR3 length is 14 residues. The CDR3 DNA is TGTGCCAGCAGCGGTCGTCGACAGGCCTACGAGCAGTACTTC. It is translated as CASSGRRQAYEQYF.

The chain is built from TRBV23-1 and TRBJ1-2; D remains unclear. TRBV23-1 is placed among ORFs of uncertain function. The V gene lost 3 bases and the J gene lost 7 bases, with 12 bases spanning the gap. The CDR3 has 13 residues. CDR3 sequence: CASSHSQMSGYTF. The DNA for the CDR3 is TGCGCCAGCAGTCATTCCCAGATGTCTGGCTACACCTTC.